The 30 T cell receptor beta chains in this list originate from one sample, sequenced in a study of PD-1 blockade in classical Hodgkin lymphoma. In every patient, relapse followed autologous stem cell transplantation, while exposure to brentuximab vedotin differed. Profiled with immunoSEQ multiplex PCR; TCRdb holds only in-frame clones, not every one. The sample holds fewer than 25,000 clones, roughly 88% seen once. The starting material was peripheral blood mononuclear cells (PBMCs), obtained before the second cycle of nivolumab. The receptors were gathered from a human donor with classical Hodgkin lymphoma.

The gene calls are TRBV4-2 and TRBJ2-1; TRBD2 is a possible D gene (6 bases). The V and J ends lost 1 base and 10 bases respectively, with 11 bases between them. Germline V gene data show CDR1 as LGHNA and CDR2 as YNFKEQ. The CDR3 is 13 amino acids. Here the CDR3 reads CASSQGLVLEQFF. In DNA form, the CDR3 reads TGTGCCAGCAGCCAAGGACTAGTCCTGGAGCAGTTCTTC.

This chain connects TRBV7-9 to TRBJ1-1; D is unclear. V was shortened by 6 bases and J by 0 bases, with 11 bases between the two germline ends. There are 14 residues in the CDR3. Germline CDR1 SEHNR, CDR2 FQNEAQ (reference sequence). The DNA for the CDR3 is TGTGCCAGCAGAGTGGACGGCCTGAACACTGAAGCTTTCTTT. Translated, it gives CASRVDGLNTEAFF.

This chain connects TRBV2 to TRBJ2-1; 10 bases are shared with TRBD2. Germline CDR1 SNHLY, CDR2 FYNNEI. Trimming at V came to 6 bases and at J to 4 bases, leaving 3 bases not matched to a gene. The CDR3 has 14 amino acids. The CDR3 DNA reads TGTGCCAGCAGCCTAGCGGGGGCATACAATGAGCAGTTCTTC. Residues: CASSLAGAYNEQFF.

This clone was detected only once. DNA for the CDR3: TGTGCCAGCAGTCCAGGACAGGGGGCCCGGAATGAGCAGTTCTTC. This translates into CASSPGQGARNEQFF. The chain uses TRBV6-5 and TRBJ2-1; 11 positions agree with TRBD1. V was clipped by 5 bases and J by 7 bases; unmatched bases: 7. The CDR3 has 15 amino acids. Germline V gene sequence: CDR1 MNHEY, CDR2 SVGAGI.

This clone is a singleton in its sample. This chain connects TRBV6-5 to TRBJ2-7, with 13 positions matching TRBD2. This CDR3 spans 16 amino acids. Trimming removed 0 bases from V and 3 bases from J; junction bases left unmatched: 2. In germline, CDR1 is MNHEY, CDR2 SVGAGI. The DNA for the CDR3 is TGTGCCAGCAGTTACTCGAGGACTAGCGGGGGCTACGAGCAGTACTTC. This encodes CASSYSRTSGGYEQYF.

The rearrangement links TRBV28 to TRBJ2-2, with a tentative D call TRBD2 (5 bases). CDR3 length: 14 residues. V lost 6 bases, J lost 1 base, and 9 bases lay in between. Germline CDR1 is MDHEN and CDR2 is SYDVKM. The CDR3 loop is CASRGDGNTGELFF. For the CDR3, the DNA is TGTGCCAGCAGGGGAGATGGGAACACCGGGGAGCTGTTTTTT.

The J gene is TRBJ2-5, the V gene TRBV15; 8 bases align to TRBD2. CDR3 length equals 15 residues. CDR1 and CDR2 from the germline V gene are LNHNV and YYDKDF (reference sequence). J was trimmed by 0 bases and V by 3 bases; bases with no gene match: 3. DNA for the CDR3: TGTGCCACCAGCAGTAGCGGGGTTTACCAAGAGACCCAGTACTTC. Translation: CATSSSGVYQETQYF.

The gene calls are TRBV5-4 and TRBJ2-5; TRBD1 agrees at 10 bases. Germline V gene sequence: CDR1 SGHNT, CDR2 YYREEE (reference sequence). The CDR3 spans 16 residues. The J segment lost 5 bases and the V segment lost 4 bases, leaving 11 bases of the junction unmatched. The chain's CDR3 is CASSTGTGVNGETQYF. The CDR3 DNA reads as TGTGCCAGCAGCACTGGGACAGGGGTGAATGGTGAGACCCAGTACTTC.

The rearrangement uses TRBV6-5 and TRBJ1-1; TRBD1 matches at 7 bases. The CDR3 totals 15 residues. J gave up 1 base and V 6 bases, and 8 bases lay outside the gene matches. Germline V gives CDR1 MNHEY, CDR2 SVGAGI. CDR3 in amino acids: CASRPTGPRNTEAFF. CDR3 bases: TGTGCCAGCAGACCGACAGGGCCTAGGAACACTGAAGCTTTCTTT.

This rearrangement joins TRBV6-6 to TRBJ1-6, with a tentative D call TRBD1 (5 bases). Germline values: CDR1 MNHNY, CDR2 SVGAGI (reference sequence). This CDR3 has 12 residues. Trimming took off 11 bases at V and 7 bases at J, with 12 bases between the two ends. CDR3 in DNA: TGTGCCGGGGGGGGAGGGAATTCACCCCTCCACTTT. Translation gives CAGGGGNSPLHF.

V is TRBV6-1 and J is TRBJ1-6, with TRBD1 as a possible D gene (5 bases). V lost 4 bases and J 8 bases, leaving 21 bases between the germline ends. Germline CDR1 and CDR2: MNHNS and SASEGT. This CDR3 has 17 amino acids. CDR3 loop: CASSVIIGGPGHSPLHF. The CDR3 DNA follows: TGTGCCAGCAGTGTAATAATTGGGGGTCCGGGCCATTCACCCCTCCACTTT.

The chain couples TRBV10-3 to TRBJ1-5; D unresolved. V was shortened by 4 bases and J by 2 bases, with 3 bases between the two germline ends. The CDR3 spans 12 residues. Germline CDR1 is ENHRY and CDR2 is SYGVKD. The CDR3 is CAISVGNQPQHF. CDR3 sequence (DNA): TGTGCCATCAGTGTTGGCAATCAGCCCCAGCATTTT.

Concerning this clone: The same CDR3 also results from other DNA sequences found in this sample. This chain uses TRBV6-5 with TRBJ1-1; D is ambiguous. Germline loops: CDR1 MNHEY, CDR2 SVGAGI. This CDR3 is built from 14 residues. The V and J ends lost 4 bases and 1 base respectively, with 10 bases between them. CDR3 loop: CASSSRVGNTEAFF. The DNA for the CDR3 is TGTGCCAGCAGTTCAAGGGTGGGGAACACTGAAGCTTTCTTT.

This rearrangement joins TRBV4-2 to TRBJ2-7, with D possibly matching TRBD1 (6 bases). CDR3 length: 14 amino acids. The V gene's germline CDR1 is LGHNA and CDR2 YNFKEQ. The V and J ends lost 4 bases and 3 bases respectively, with 13 bases between them. The CDR3 nucleotides read TGTGCCAGCAGCCCTAGCCTAGGGGGCTACGAGCAGTACTTC. The encoded protein is CASSPSLGGYEQYF.

This chain joins TRBV4-2 and TRBJ1-1; D unclear. The ends were cut back, 0 bases at V and 5 bases at J, with 10 bases in the middle. Germline loops: CDR1 LGHNA, CDR2 YNFKEQ. The CDR3 totals 14 residues. The chain's CDR3 is CASSQDERGTEAFF. The CDR3 DNA follows: TGTGCCAGCAGCCAAGATGAGCGGGGTACTGAAGCTTTCTTT.

In its sample, this clone was seen a few times. The chain couples TRBV9 to TRBJ2-7; 7 nucleotides line up with TRBD1. CDR3 length: 14 amino acids. The junction had 3 bases not matched to a gene; V was cut back by 3 bases and J by 0 bases. Germline V gene data show CDR1 as SGDLS and CDR2 as YYNGEE. In DNA form, the CDR3 reads TGTGCCAGCAGCGCAGGGGGTAGCTCCTACGAGCAGTACTTC. This translates into CASSAGGSSYEQYF.

V gene TRBV7-2 combines with J gene TRBJ2-3; 8 nucleotides align to TRBD2. The germline CDR1 and CDR2 sequences are SGHTA and FQGNSA. The V and J ends lost 3 bases and 3 bases, in that order; junction bases with no gene match: 2. This CDR3 has 14 amino acids. CDR3 sequence reads: CASSFGLATDTQYF. The CDR3 coding sequence is TGTGCCAGCAGCTTTGGACTAGCAACAGATACGCAGTATTTT.

The V gene is TRBV6-1, the J gene TRBJ1-6; D might be TRBD1 (5 bases). V was trimmed by 8 bases and J by 6 bases, leaving 17 bases between them. The CDR3 totals 15 residues. Germline V gene data show CDR1 as MNHNS and CDR2 as SASEGT. For the CDR3, the DNA is TGTGCCAGCCACCCTCTGGGGGGGATTAATTCACCCCTCCACTTT. It codes for CASHPLGGINSPLHF.

The rearrangement uses TRBV7-9 and TRBJ1-4; D might be TRBD1 (5 bases). There are 15 residues in the CDR3. In germline, CDR1 is SEHNR, CDR2 FQNEAQ (reference sequence). V lost 4 bases to trimming and J lost 1 base, with 10 bases between them. The CDR3 region is CASSYGGGTNEKLFF. Written as DNA, the CDR3 is TGTGCCAGCAGCTATGGGGGAGGAACTAATGAAAAACTGTTTTTT.

This chain joins TRBV9 and TRBJ2-5, with D perhaps matching TRBD2 (7 bases). This CDR3 comprises 15 residues. The V and J ends lost 1 base and 1 base respectively, with 11 bases between them. Germline CDR1 and CDR2: SGDLS and YYNGEE. The CDR3 nucleotides are TGTGCCAGCAGCGTATTCGGGGGGCCCCAAGAGACCCAGTACTTC. This encodes CASSVFGGPQETQYF.

The chain recombines TRBV7-8 with TRBJ1-1; TRBD1 aligns across 7 bases. The CDR3 runs 19 residues. J gave up 0 bases and V 2 bases, and 15 bases lay outside the gene matches. The germline CDR1 and CDR2 sequences are SGHVS and FQNEAQ. The CDR3 loop is CASSLTLLAGGPLNTEAFF. The CDR3 nucleotides are TGTGCCAGCAGCTTAACCCTCCTAGCAGGGGGGCCACTGAACACTGAAGCTTTCTTT.

This clone was recorded a few times. J is TRBJ2-3 and V is TRBV5-1, with D tentatively TRBD2 (6 bases). Trimming took off 8 bases at V and 1 base at J, with 17 bases between the two ends. The CDR3 is 15 residues long. Per germline, CDR1 SGHRS and CDR2 YFSETQ. CDR3 protein: CASANRGEGTDTQYF. The CDR3 DNA is TGCGCCAGTGCAAACCGAGGGGAGGGCACAGATACGCAGTATTTT. The full variable domain, rest sourced from reference TRBV5-1 and TRBJ2-3, is KAGVTQTPRYLIKTRGQQVTLSCSPISGHRSVSWYQQTPGQGLQFLFEYFSETQRNKGNFPGRFSGRQFSNSRSEMNVSTLELGDSALYLCASANRGEGTDTQYFGPGTRLTVL.

This chain joins TRBV9 and TRBJ2-2, with D possibly being TRBD1 (6 bases). The CDR3 has 15 amino acids. Germline CDR1 SGDLS, CDR2 YYNGEE. Trimming shortened V by 0 bases and J by 5 bases, and 11 bases separated the two germline ends. CDR3 sequence (DNA): TGTGCCAGCAGCGTAGCAGGGGTACAAACCGGGGAGCTGTTTTTT. Its protein is CASSVAGVQTGELFF. Complete variable domain (other parts from reference TRBV9 and TRBJ2-2): DSGVTQTPKHLITATGQRVTLRCSPRSGDLSVYWYQQSLDQGLQFLIQYYNGEERAKGNILERFSAQQFPDLHSELNLSSLELGDSALYFCASSVAGVQTGELFFGEGSRLTVL.

This chain links TRBV6-1 with TRBJ1-2; 12 bases align to TRBD1. The length of the CDR3 is 15 residues. The V gene's germline CDR1 is MNHNS and CDR2 SASEGT. The J segment lost 7 bases and the V segment lost 6 bases, leaving 9 bases of the junction unmatched. The CDR3 loop reads CASRAGTGGAGGYTF. The CDR3 DNA reads TGTGCCAGCAGAGCCGGGACAGGGGGCGCCGGTGGCTACACCTTC.

V and J are TRBV5-1 and TRBJ2-5; 7 nucleotides line up with TRBD1. The germline gives CDR1 SGHRS, CDR2 YFSETQ. Trimming at V came to 4 bases and at J to 0 bases, leaving 3 bases not matched to a gene. The CDR3 is 14 amino acids. The chain's CDR3 is CASSHGTDQETQYF. The CDR3 bases are TGCGCCAGCAGCCATGGGACAGACCAAGAGACCCAGTACTTC.

The chain has TRBV28 and TRBJ2-2; D is possibly TRBD1 (5 bases). Trimming stripped 7 bases from V and 0 bases from J, with 15 bases between. Germline loops: CDR1 MDHEN, CDR2 SYDVKM. The CDR3 length is 16 residues. DNA for the CDR3: TGTGCCAGCACCCCAGGGCAGGCCGCGAACACCGGGGAGCTGTTTTTT. Its translation: CASTPGQAANTGELFF.

This clone was counted only a few times. The genes are TRBV11-2 and TRBJ2-7, with D unresolved. The germline V gene encodes CDR1 SGHAT and CDR2 FQNNGV. This CDR3 region has 16 residues. V was trimmed by 3 bases and J by 0 bases, leaving 15 bases between them. CDR3 in amino acids: CASSLLTGRSSYEQYF. The CDR3 nucleotides read TGTGCCAGCAGCTTGCTTACGGGTCGTAGCTCCTACGAGCAGTACTTC.

The chain links TRBV5-1 to TRBJ2-1; 8 bases are shared with TRBD1. This CDR3 has 15 amino acids. V lost 3 bases to trimming and J lost 7 bases; unmatched junction nucleotides: 9. CDR1 SGHRS and CDR2 YFSETQ come from the germline V gene. CDR3 bases: TGCGCCAGCAGCTCCGGAGTGACAGGGGTGAATGAGCAGTTCTTC. Translation: CASSSGVTGVNEQFF. The full variable domain, with the rest looked up from reference TRBV5-1 and TRBJ2-1, is KAGVTQTPRYLIKTRGQQVTLSCSPISGHRSVSWYQQTPGQGLQFLFEYFSETQRNKGNFPGRFSGRQFSNSRSEMNVSTLELGDSALYLCASSSGVTGVNEQFFGPGTRLTVL.

The chain has TRBV5-4 and TRBJ2-5; possible D gene TRBD2, 6 bases. This CDR3 region has 16 residues. CDR1 and CDR2 from the germline V gene are SGHNT and YYREEE (reference sequence). Trimming stripped 5 bases from V and 5 bases from J, with 22 bases between. The CDR3 loop is CASRTGTLGVGETQYF. The CDR3 DNA is TGTGCCAGCAGAACCGGGACTTTAGGGGTCGGGGAGACCCAGTACTTC.

This clone was counted between two and nine times. This chain links TRBV7-9 with TRBJ1-1, with D unresolved. V was pared by 5 bases and J by 4 bases, with 11 bases between. Germline loops: CDR1 SEHNR, CDR2 FQNEAQ (reference sequence). CDR3 length equals 13 residues. CDR3 DNA: TGTGCCAGCAGCCCCATGGAGGGCACTGAAGCTTTCTTT. Residues: CASSPMEGTEAFF.